A selection of T cell receptor beta chains follows, all from one sample in a study of blood T cells in healthy people across ages. TCRdb reanalysed the 5' RACE reads using MiXCR and keeps one entry per CDR3 protein. This table holds approximately 700,000 distinct CDR3 sequences, approximately 29% found once. The sample was blood. Source of these receptors: an elderly woman in good health. Each CDR3 is given without its conserved first and last residue. A D gene is named only where the DNA matches it firmly. Clone size appears in some rows only: once, few, many, or a class for an expanded clone.

clone_size j_call d_call v_call cdr3_aa
NA TRBJ2-3 NA TRBV19 ASSIQGTTDTQY
many TRBJ1-2 NA TRBV12-3/TRBV12-4 ASSLDPTDRHYGYT
NA TRBJ2-3 NA TRBV18 ASSPLREGDTQY
NA NA TRBD1 TRBV20-1 SARPGQGFYNEQY
few TRBJ2-2 NA TRBV7-7 ASSPLDQGTGELF
many TRBJ2-5 TRBD1 TRBV20-1 SAKSGQGGGTQY
few TRBJ1-3 NA TRBV5-1 ASSLTGANSGNTIY
many TRBJ1-2 TRBD1 TRBV20-1 SAPGQGIFPDGYT
many TRBJ1-6 NA TRBV5-1 ASSLKDGLGSPLH
NA TRBJ2-5 TRBD2 TRBV20-1 SARTHPGLQETQY
few TRBJ1-6 NA TRBV7-8 ASSLDGGASSPLH
many TRBJ1-6 NA TRBV7-2 ASSLARGRPDSPLH
NA TRBJ2-1 NA TRBV7-2 ASSLGGYLNEQF
many TRBJ1-6 NA TRBV9 ASRDGNSPLH
NA TRBJ2-3 TRBD2 TRBV6-5 ASSLAGGLGTDTQY
many TRBJ2-5 NA TRBV7-2 ASSLGGGVKTQY
many TRBJ1-4 TRBD1 TRBV20-1 SARDMGQGGNWEKLF
NA TRBJ1-2 NA TRBV28 ASSLFGGGISPDT
few TRBJ1-1 TRBD1 TRBV25-1 ASSGGQGWTEAF
many TRBJ1-2 NA TRBV7-9 ASSLLQGYT
few TRBJ2-6 NA TRBV30 AWSDAHSGANVLT
few TRBJ2-7 NA TRBV7-6 ASSLAEGVRAVDNEQY
many TRBJ2-7 NA TRBV12-3/TRBV12-4 ASRQGPSSSYEQY
many TRBJ2-1 NA TRBV27 ASSLSPTEQF
NA TRBJ2-6 NA TRBV9 ASGPGVFGANVLT
NA TRBJ1-1 NA TRBV5-4 ASKGGRLENTEAF
NA TRBJ2-7 TRBD2 TRBV7-3 ACSSWTSVAYEQY
many TRBJ1-5 TRBD1 TRBV20-1 SAKGAESNQPQH
many TRBJ2-4 TRBD1 TRBV11-2 ASSLGQGITLNIQY
many TRBJ1-2 NA TRBV6-2/TRBV6-3 ASSRPIYGYT
NA TRBJ2-1 NA TRBV7-9 ASSLEEGPNNEQF
many TRBJ2-1 NA TRBV6-2/TRBV6-3 ASSFGTWGRNEQF
many TRBJ2-1 NA TRBV7-2 ASSLEQFSEQF
NA NA NA TRBV5-1 ASSIDITTNTGELF
NA TRBJ2-4 NA TRBV5-1 ASSFTDGSVDIQY
many TRBJ1-1 NA TRBV20-1 SASPGMYTEAF
many TRBJ1-6 TRBD1 TRBV2 ASSGQGFGSPLH
once TRBJ2-2 NA TRBV7-2 ASSSAQVNTGELF
many TRBJ2-1 TRBD1 TRBV6-5 ASSDPGQTNEQF
many TRBJ2-1 NA TRBV20-1 SARPARESGEQF
few TRBJ2-2 NA TRBV12-3/TRBV12-4 ASSFREAGELF
many TRBJ1-2 NA TRBV20-1 SARDWPQGGGYT
many TRBJ2-1 NA TRBV3-1 ASSPARREYNEQF
few TRBJ1-1 NA TRBV27 ASSLQGRGYTEAF
few TRBJ2-1 TRBD2 TRBV7-2 ASSFPGGRYNEQF
many TRBJ1-2 NA TRBV6-2/TRBV6-3 ASSYQAIYGYT
many TRBJ2-3 NA TRBV12-3/TRBV12-4 ASRREAPGTQY
NA TRBJ1-5 NA TRBV20-1 SARRPEIDQPQH
many TRBJ2-7 TRBD1 TRBV10-3 AISGERQGAYEQY
many TRBJ2-1 NA TRBV5-1 ASSPGGATYNEQF
many TRBJ2-3 TRBD2 TRBV7-2 ASSLASGGAFYTQY
NA TRBJ1-6 NA TRBV20-1 SATGRDSPLH
many TRBJ2-1 NA TRBV4-3 ASSQEGGQINEQF
many TRBJ2-5 TRBD1 TRBV4-1 ASSQIQWAGGETQY
NA TRBJ1-6 NA TRBV3-1 ASSQGGAGDNSPLH
few TRBJ1-2 NA TRBV7-9 ASSLILQADGYT
few TRBJ2-1 TRBD2 TRBV3-1 ASSPSGGAEGEQF